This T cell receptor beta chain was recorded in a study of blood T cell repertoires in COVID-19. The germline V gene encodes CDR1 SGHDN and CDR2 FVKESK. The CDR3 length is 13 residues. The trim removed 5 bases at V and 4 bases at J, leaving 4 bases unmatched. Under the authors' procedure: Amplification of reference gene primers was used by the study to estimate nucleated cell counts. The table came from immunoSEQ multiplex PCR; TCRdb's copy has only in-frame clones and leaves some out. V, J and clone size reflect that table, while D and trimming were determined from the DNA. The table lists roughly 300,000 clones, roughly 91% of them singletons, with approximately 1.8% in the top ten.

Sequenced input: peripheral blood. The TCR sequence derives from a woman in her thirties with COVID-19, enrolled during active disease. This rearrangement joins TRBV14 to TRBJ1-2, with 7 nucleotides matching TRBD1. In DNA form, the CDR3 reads TGTGCCAGCAGCTTGGGACAGTCCTATGGCTACACCTTC. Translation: CASSLGQSYGYTF.